The 13 T cell receptor beta chains below come from one sample, sequenced in a study of T-cell reconstitution after alpha-beta-depleted transplantation in children. Preparation of the TCRbeta library involved a method that used unique molecular identifiers. Using its own MiXCR run on the PCR reads, TCRdb lists one record per CDR3 protein. The table records about 830,000 distinct CDR3 sequences, around 17% of them present only once. The material was PBMCs, mostly from graft donor cells, obtained 360 days after TCRalphabeta/CD19-depleted stem cell transplant. The origin of the receptors is a male patient aged 5 to 17 who had a stem cell transplant for acute lymphoblastic leukemia, so the T cells may come from the graft donor.

This CDR3 is CASSPRTGPRDQPQHF. The CDR3 DNA sequence: TGTGCCAGTAGTCCACGGACAGGCCCGAGGGATCAGCCCCAGCATTTT. This chain joins TRBV19 and TRBJ1-5; 7 bases fit TRBD1. V dropped 5 bases and J dropped 5; count of bases not matched to a gene: 12. Looked up from germline, CDR1 is LNHDA and CDR2 is SQIVND (reference sequence). This CDR3 has 16 residues. Full variable domain (outside the CDR3, taken from reference TRBV19 and TRBJ1-5): DGGITQSPKYLFRKEGQNVTLSCEQNLNHDAMYWYRQDPGQGLRLIYYSQIVNDFQKGDIAEGYSVSREKKESFPLTVTSAQKNPTAFYLCASSPRTGPRDQPQHFGDGTRLSIL.

V and J are TRBV5-4 and TRBJ2-3; the match to TRBD2 covers 8 bases. Germline loops: CDR1 SGHNT, CDR2 YYREEE (reference sequence). There are 22 residues in the CDR3. V was pared by 1 base and J by 4 bases, with 26 bases of the junction left unmatched. CDR3 nucleotide sequence: TGTGCCAGCAGCTTGCTTGTACAGTACTGGGTTGATAGCGGGGCGAAATCAGATACGCAGTATTTT. Translating it yields CASSLLVQYWVDSGAKSDTQYF.

CDR3 residues: CASSLDEDTQYF. DNA of the CDR3: TGTGCCAGCAGCTTAGATGAAGATACGCAGTATTTT. The gene calls are TRBV11-2 and TRBJ2-3; no reliable D call. This CDR3 has 12 residues. CDR1 is SGHAT and CDR2 is FQNNGV in the germline V gene. Trimming removed 0 bases from V and 5 bases from J, with 3 bases in between.

This chain connects TRBV5-6 to TRBJ1-5; D gene uncertain. V lost 1 base and J lost 1, with 6 bases in between. The germline CDR1 and CDR2 sequences are SGHDT and YYEEEE. This CDR3 spans 14 amino acids. CDR3 region: CASSLIGSNQPQHF. CDR3 DNA sequence: TGTGCCAGCAGCTTGATTGGAAGCAATCAGCCCCAGCATTTT. The full variable domain, in which reference TRBV5-6 and TRBJ1-5 provide the parts outside the CDR3, is DAGVTQSPTHLIKTRGQQVTLRCSPKSGHDTVSWYQQALGQGPQFIFQYYEEEERQRGNFPDRFSGHQFPNYSSELNVNALLLGDSALYLCASSLIGSNQPQHFGDGTRLSIL.

This clonotype occurred a few times. The V call is TRBV14, the J call TRBJ2-1; D uncertain. The V end lost 4 bases, the J end lost 4 bases, and 14 bases lay between the germline ends. The germline CDR1 and CDR2 sequences are SGHDN and FVKESK. CDR3 length: 15 residues. The CDR3 reads CASSPTPMAYNEQFF. The CDR3 DNA is TGTGCCAGCAGCCCCACTCCTATGGCGTACAATGAGCAGTTCTTC. The entire variable domain, with the rest obtained from reference TRBV14 and TRBJ2-1, is as follows: EAGVTQFPSHSVIEKGQTVTLRCDPISGHDNLYWYRRVMGKEIKFLLHFVKESKQDESGMPNNRFLAERTGGTYSTLKVQPAELEDSGVYFCASSPTPMAYNEQFFGPGTRLTVL.

Ten or more counts support this clonotype. Compared with germline, one end of the junction differs, possibly owing to a read error. This chain connects TRBV10-3 to TRBJ2-7, with no clear D. The CDR3 is 11 amino acids. The germline V gene encodes CDR1 ENHRY and CDR2 SYGVKD. The CDR3 DNA reads as TGTGCCACCAGTGGGACCTACGAGCAGTACTTC. It translates to CATSGTYEQYF.

A few counts support this clonotype. The chain links TRBV12-3 or TRBV12-4 to TRBJ2-3; 13 bases map to TRBD2. The CDR3 is 15 amino acids. The V gene end was trimmed by 6 bases and the J gene end by 6 bases; junction bases not matched to a gene: 6. In DNA, the CDR3 is TGTGCCAGCAGCGGACTAGCGGGAGTGGGGGATACGCAGTATTTT. Its protein product is CASSGLAGVGDTQYF.

This chain uses TRBV13 with TRBJ2-1; 9 bases are a match to TRBD2. Germline CDR1 and CDR2: PRHDT and FYEKMQ (reference sequence). Trimming at V came to 5 bases and at J to 0 bases, leaving 17 bases not matched to a gene. The CDR3 length is 20 residues. The chain's CDR3 is CASSLMGPIAGASSYNEQFF. CDR3 nucleotide sequence: TGTGCCAGCAGCCTTATGGGGCCAATAGCGGGAGCCAGCTCCTACAATGAGCAGTTCTTC.

This chain connects TRBV11-2 to TRBJ2-1; D unclear. Germline values: CDR1 SGHAT, CDR2 FQNNGV. There are 12 residues in the CDR3. Trimming removed 3 bases from V and 5 bases from J, with 5 bases in between. The CDR3 DNA reads TGTGCCAGCAGCTTTAGTGACAATGAGCAGTTCTTC. Protein product: CASSFSDNEQFF. Together with reference TRBV11-2 and TRBJ2-1, the CDR3 gives the full variable domain: EAGVAQSPRYKIIEKRQSVAFWCNPISGHATLYWYQQILGQGPKLLIQFQNNGVVDDSQLPKDRFSAERLKGVDSTLKIQPAKLEDSAVYLCASSFSDNEQFFGPGTRLTVL.

This clonotype has more than one count but fewer than ten. This chain links TRBV29-1 with TRBJ2-7, with D unresolved. Trimming stripped 4 bases from V and 5 bases from J, with 6 bases between. This CDR3 comprises 10 residues. The V gene's germline CDR1 is SQVTM and CDR2 ANQGSEA. This CDR3 reads CSVGVHEQYF. CDR3 DNA sequence: TGCAGCGTTGGGGTACACGAGCAGTACTTC.

The chain recombines TRBV9 with TRBJ2-5, with 9 bases aligning to TRBD2. V lost 4 bases and J lost 4; bases outside the gene matches: 14. Germline loops: CDR1 SGDLS, CDR2 YYNGEE. The CDR3 runs to 17 residues. The CDR3, as DNA: TGTGCCAGCAGCCACTGGGAGATAGCGGGAGAAAGAGAGACCCAGTACTTC. Protein: CASSHWEIAGERETQYF.

This clonotype was observed a handful of times. This rearrangement joins TRBV6-5 to TRBJ2-5; 7 bases line up with TRBD1. The V gene end was trimmed by 1 base and the J gene end by 3 bases; junction bases not matched to a gene: 14. The germline V gene has CDR1 MNHEY and CDR2 SVGAGI. The CDR3 is 18 residues long. In DNA, the CDR3 is TGTGCCAGCAGTTACTTCGCGAGGACAGGAGGAAAGAAAGAGACCCAGTACTTC. Encoded protein: CASSYFARTGGKKETQYF.

This clonotype occurred a few times. A junction boundary mismatches the germline segment, possibly from a read error. V usage is TRBV6-5 and J usage is TRBJ2-7; 7 nucleotides line up with TRBD2. This CDR3 region has 14 residues. Per germline, CDR1 MNHEY and CDR2 SVGAGI. CDR3 loop: CASSNSGGSNEQYF. CDR3 sequence (DNA): TGTGCCAGCAGTAACTCGGGGGGTAGCAACGAGCAGTACTTC.